The next 26 T cell receptor beta chains were all read from a single sample in a study of blood T cell repertoires in COVID-19. Assay used: immunoSEQ multiplex PCR; TCRdb lists only in-frame clones, some missing. Here the sample spans around 270,000 clones, 75% to 95% being singletons. Input material: peripheral blood. The source is a person aged 18 to 35 with COVID-19, enrolled during active disease.

In DNA form, the CDR3 reads TGTGCCAGTTGGACTAGCGCCTCCAATGAGCAGTTCTTC. It encodes CASWTSASNEQFF. The chain joins TRBV19 to TRBJ2-1; 9 nucleotides align to TRBD2. This CDR3 has 13 residues. J gave up 6 bases and V 8 bases, and 5 bases lay outside the gene matches. Germline CDR1 reads LNHDA; CDR2 reads SQIVND (reference sequence).

The sample holds a few counts of this clone. The chain couples TRBV5-4 to TRBJ2-7, with D perhaps TRBD2 (6 bases). Germline V gene lookup returns CDR1 SGHNT and CDR2 YYREEE (reference sequence). V shed 3 bases and J shed 0 bases, with 16 bases lying between them. The CDR3 sequence is 16 residues long. This CDR3 is CASSSGTGLSSYEQYF. CDR3 bases: TGTGCCAGCAGCTCCGGGACGGGACTTAGCTCCTACGAGCAGTACTTC. Full variable domain (outside the CDR3, taken from reference TRBV5-4 and TRBJ2-7): ETGVTQSPTHLIKTRGQQVTLRCSSQSGHNTVSWYQQALGQGPQFIFQYYREEENGRGNFPPRFSGLQFPNYSSELNVNALELDDSALYLCASSSGTGLSSYEQYFGPGTRLTVT.

The rearrangement joins TRBV2 to TRBJ1-3; D possibly corresponds to TRBD1 (6 bases). This CDR3 region has 15 residues. Germline V gene data show CDR1 as SNHLY and CDR2 as FYNNEI. V lost 6 bases, J lost 7 bases, and 19 bases lay in between. CDR3 protein: CASSPFAPTGNTIYF. CDR3 bases: TGTGCCAGCAGCCCGTTTGCCCCCACAGGGAACACCATATATTTT.

This sequence joins TRBV5-1 and TRBJ2-5; D may be TRBD1 (6 bases). This CDR3 is 14 amino acids long. Germline loops: CDR1 SGHRS, CDR2 YFSETQ. The V and J ends lost 4 bases and 0 bases respectively, with 10 bases between them. CDR3 bases: TGCGCCAGCAGCAGAGGACAGAACCAAGAGACCCAGTACTTC. As protein: CASSRGQNQETQYF.

The J gene is TRBJ1-2, the V gene TRBV6-5; the D gene is possibly TRBD1 (5 bases). V gave up 7 bases and J gave up 8 bases, with 17 bases separating them. This CDR3 is 13 amino acids long. In germline, CDR1 is MNHEY, CDR2 SVGAGI. The CDR3 sequence: CASNPGGLRGYTF. DNA of the CDR3: TGTGCCAGCAACCCCGGGGGTCTCCGGGGCTACACCTTC.

The chain carries TRBV29-1 and TRBJ1-4; 7 bases line up with TRBD1. The CDR3 consists of 12 residues. Trimming at V came to 6 bases and at J to 6 bases, leaving 4 bases not matched to a gene. Germline CDR1 reads SQVTM; CDR2 reads ANQGSEA. The CDR3 bases are TGCAGCGTCCAGGGGGAGGATGAAAAACTGTTTTTT. Translated, it gives CSVQGEDEKLFF.

The CDR3 sequence: CASSRLSGTNSYEQYF. The CDR3 DNA sequence: TGCGCCAGCAGCCGACTATCCGGGACTAACTCCTACGAGCAGTACTTC. The chain couples TRBV4-3 to TRBJ2-7, with 7 bases identical to TRBD2. The germline CDR1 and CDR2 sequences are LGHNA and YSLEER. V was clipped by 4 bases and J by 0 bases; unmatched bases: 9. The CDR3 consists of 16 residues.

This rearrangement joins TRBV7-9 to TRBJ2-1; tentative D call: TRBD2 (6 bases). In germline, CDR1 is SEHNR, CDR2 FQNEAQ (reference sequence). The germline V and J ends were trimmed by 4 bases and 2 bases, with 12 bases remaining between them. The CDR3 has 15 amino acids. CDR3 sequence reads: CASSSYSGPYNEQFF. In nucleotides, the CDR3 is TGTGCCAGCAGCTCCTATAGCGGACCCTACAATGAGCAGTTCTTC.

Here the CDR3 reads CASSNAGGRGYGYTF. CDR3 nucleotides: TGCGCCAGCAGCAATGCCGGGGGGAGAGGATATGGCTACACCTTC. The rearrangement uses TRBV5-1 and TRBJ1-2; weak D call: TRBD1 (5 bases). With 4 bases removed from V and 5 bases from J, the gap between germline ends came to 18 bases. The V gene's germline CDR1 is SGHRS and CDR2 YFSETQ. This CDR3 is 15 amino acids long. Complete variable domain (other parts from reference TRBV5-1 and TRBJ1-2): KAGVTQTPRYLIKTRGQQVTLSCSPISGHRSVSWYQQTPGQGLQFLFEYFSETQRNKGNFPGRFSGRQFSNSRSEMNVSTLELGDSALYLCASSNAGGRGYGYTFGSGTRLTVV.

The J gene is TRBJ1-2, the V gene TRBV6-5, with 8 bases that match TRBD1. CDR1 is MNHEY, CDR2 SVGAGI, per germline. The CDR3 loop spans 15 amino acids. Trimming removed 0 bases from V and 5 bases from J; junction bases left unmatched: 5. The CDR3 sequence: CASSYSQGASYGYTF. Written as DNA, the CDR3 is TGTGCCAGCAGTTACTCGCAGGGGGCCTCTTATGGCTACACCTTC.

This clone was observed a few times. The J gene is TRBJ1-2, the V gene TRBV6-4; no clear D gene. Trimming shortened V by 4 bases and J by 8 bases, and 14 bases separated the two germline ends. CDR1 MRHNA and CDR2 SNTAGT come from the germline V gene. The CDR3 extends over 13 amino acids. In nucleotides, the CDR3 is TGTGCCAGCAGTGCCGGCGTCAGAGGGGGCTACACCTTC. Translating it yields CASSAGVRGGYTF.

This chain links TRBV28 with TRBJ2-7; TRBD2 is a possible D gene (6 bases). CDR3 length: 16 amino acids. The germline CDR1 and CDR2 sequences are MDHEN and SYDVKM. Trimming took off 6 bases at V and 2 bases at J, with 20 bases between the two ends. This CDR3 is CASSNRPQGGPYEQYF. The CDR3 nucleotides read TGTGCCAGCAGCAACAGGCCCCAAGGAGGGCCCTACGAGCAGTACTTC.

The chain carries TRBV7-2 and TRBJ2-1; 10 bases align to TRBD2. V lost 5 bases and J lost 10; bases outside the gene matches: 5. Germline CDR1 is SGHTA and CDR2 is FQGNSA. This CDR3 has 13 amino acids. Here the CDR3 DNA reads TGTGCCAGCAGCGGGACTAGCGATGGAGAGCAGTTCTTC. Its protein is CASSGTSDGEQFF.

The chain's CDR3 is CASSELAGADTQYF. The CDR3 coding sequence is TGTGCCAGCAGTGAGCTAGCGGGAGCAGATACGCAGTATTTT. The genes are TRBV6-1 and TRBJ2-3, with 10 bases identical to TRBD2. There are 14 residues in the CDR3. The V segment lost 3 bases and the J segment 4 bases; nucleotides outside the gene matches: 1. CDR1 and CDR2 from the germline V gene are MNHNS and SASEGT.

The chain joins TRBV4-1 to TRBJ2-1, with a weak D call TRBD1 (6 bases). With 2 bases removed from V and 12 bases from J, the gap between germline ends came to 11 bases. The length of the CDR3 is 12 residues. CDR1 and CDR2 from the germline V gene are MGHRA and YSYEKL. The CDR3 loop reads CASSQSETGQFF. As DNA, the CDR3 is TGCGCCAGCAGCCAAAGTGAGACAGGGCAGTTCTTC.

This chain links TRBV2 with TRBJ1-3; 8 bases are a match to TRBD1. CDR1 is SNHLY and CDR2 is FYNNEI in the germline V gene. J lost 4 bases, V lost 3 bases, and 2 bases had no gene match. The CDR3 extends over 14 amino acids. CDR3 nucleotides: TGTGCCAGCAGTGATGGACAGGGCGGAAACACCATATATTTT. Encoded protein: CASSDGQGGNTIYF.

The chain employs TRBV25-1 and TRBJ1-2; D is unclear. Germline V gives CDR1 MGHDK, CDR2 SYGVNS. The CDR3 length is 12 residues. V was shortened by 5 bases and J by 1 base, with 5 bases between the two germline ends. CDR3 DNA: TGTGCCAGCAGTCTGTTTAACTATGGCTACACCTTC. Translation: CASSLFNYGYTF.

This sequence joins TRBV6-5 and TRBJ2-3; 7 positions agree with TRBD2. The germline V gene has CDR1 MNHEY and CDR2 SVGAGI. The junction had 8 bases not matched to a gene; V was cut back by 6 bases and J by 5 bases. This CDR3 comprises 14 residues. Here the CDR3 reads CASRTTLAQDTQYF. CDR3 nucleotides: TGTGCCAGCAGAACCACACTAGCGCAAGATACGCAGTATTTT.

The rearrangement uses TRBV24-1 and TRBJ2-2; possibly TRBD1 for D (5 bases). The CDR3 loop spans 14 amino acids. V was shortened by 2 bases and J by 4 bases, with 7 bases between the two germline ends. Germline assignment: CDR1 KGHDR and CDR2 SFDVKD. The DNA for the CDR3 is TGTGCCACCAGTGATTACAGGATCACCGGGGAGCTGTTTTTT. Translated, it gives CATSDYRITGELFF.

This sequence joins TRBV10-1 and TRBJ2-7; 9 nucleotides match TRBD2. Germline V CDR1 and CDR2: WNHNN, SYGVQD (reference sequence). V dropped 8 bases and J dropped 5; count of bases not matched to a gene: 13. This CDR3 comprises 15 residues. Written as DNA, the CDR3 is TGCGCCAGCGCCAGTGGTGGGACTAGCATCCACGAGCAGTACTTC. It translates to CASASGGTSIHEQYF.

The chain employs TRBV7-2 and TRBJ1-1; tentative D call: TRBD1 (5 bases). Germline assignment: CDR1 SGHTA and CDR2 FQGNSA. V lost 0 bases and J 9 bases, leaving 11 bases between the germline ends. The CDR3 has 13 amino acids. CDR3 sequence (DNA): TGTGCCAGCAGCTTAGCACCCGACAGCCAAGCTTTCTTT. Amino acids: CASSLAPDSQAFF. Drawing the rest from reference TRBV7-2 and TRBJ1-1, the complete variable domain is GAGVSQSPSNKVTEKGKDVELRCDPISGHTALYWYRQSLGQGLEFLIYFQGNSAPDKSGLPSDRFSAERTGGSVSTLTIQRTQQEDSAVYLCASSLAPDSQAFFGQGTRLTVV.

V and J are TRBV7-6 and TRBJ2-2; D may be TRBD2 (5 bases). The CDR3 sequence is 12 residues long. V was trimmed by 2 bases and J by 8 bases, leaving 6 bases between them. The germline gives CDR1 SGHVS, CDR2 FNYEAQ. The CDR3 loop is CASSLTSGELFF. In nucleotides, the CDR3 is TGTGCCAGCAGCTTAACTAGTGGGGAGCTGTTTTTT.

V is TRBV27 and J is TRBJ2-7, with 11 nucleotides matching TRBD2. CDR3 size: 13 residues. V shed 6 bases, J shed 7 bases, and the junction held 5 bases outside the gene matches. The V gene's germline CDR1 is MNHEY and CDR2 SMNVEV (reference sequence). The CDR3 DNA sequence: TGTGCCAGCAGAGGGACTAGCGGAGGAGAGCAGTACTTC. Translation gives CASRGTSGGEQYF.

This chain connects TRBV28 to TRBJ1-5; 9 bases match TRBD1. The length of the CDR3 is 14 residues. CDR1 MDHEN and CDR2 SYDVKM come from the germline V gene. V was pared by 8 bases and J by 5 bases, with 7 bases of the junction left unmatched. CDR3 loop: CASSRTGADQPQHF. CDR3 coding DNA: TGTGCCAGCTCTCGGACAGGGGCCGATCAGCCCCAGCATTTT.

The chain is built from TRBV21-1 and TRBJ2-7; the tabulated D call, TRBD2, remains unverified against the DNA. TRBV21-1 is a listed pseudogene. The CDR3 runs 17 residues. The CDR3 is CASSKLLKTSSSYEQYF. In nucleotides, the CDR3 is TGTGCCAGCAGCAAATTGCTAAAGACTAGCAGCTCCTACGAGCAGTACTTC.

Concerning this clone: Compared with germline, one end of the junction differs, possibly owing to a read error. The CDR3 DNA reads TGTGCCAGCAGTGAAGGCGGACTAGCGGGAGACCCCTCCCACAATGAGCAGTTCTTC. This encodes CASSEGGLAGDPSHNEQFF. The chain links TRBV2 to TRBJ2-1, with TRBD2 identical over 13 bases. The CDR3 totals 19 residues. Germline values: CDR1 SNHLY, CDR2 FYNNEI.